The source of this T cell receptor (beta chain) is a study of identical twins. Findings and caveats of the study: Monozygotic twins shared more out-of-frame TCR alpha than recombination models predicted. Zero-insertion analyses could be partly confounded by invariant MAIT and iNKT cells.

TCRdb reprocessed the 5' RACE reads with MiXCR, giving one entry per CDR3 protein. The sample has under 1 million distinct CDR3 sequences, about 12% seen once. In the case of this clonotype: The antigen remains unidentified.

These data also featured in a second study, about yellow fever vaccine responses in identical twins.

This receptor was identified in a young woman in good health. The sample consisted of PBMCs.

The CDR3 DNA reads as TGCAGCGTGGGGACAGGGGTGAACACTGAAGCTTTCTTT. Its translation is CSVGTGVNTEAFF. The chain couples TRBV29-1 to TRBJ1-1; 10 bases are a match to TRBD1. Germline V gene data show CDR1 as SQVTM and CDR2 as ANQGSEA. Trimming at V came to 6 bases and at J to 0 bases, leaving 1 base not matched to a gene. This CDR3 has 13 residues.